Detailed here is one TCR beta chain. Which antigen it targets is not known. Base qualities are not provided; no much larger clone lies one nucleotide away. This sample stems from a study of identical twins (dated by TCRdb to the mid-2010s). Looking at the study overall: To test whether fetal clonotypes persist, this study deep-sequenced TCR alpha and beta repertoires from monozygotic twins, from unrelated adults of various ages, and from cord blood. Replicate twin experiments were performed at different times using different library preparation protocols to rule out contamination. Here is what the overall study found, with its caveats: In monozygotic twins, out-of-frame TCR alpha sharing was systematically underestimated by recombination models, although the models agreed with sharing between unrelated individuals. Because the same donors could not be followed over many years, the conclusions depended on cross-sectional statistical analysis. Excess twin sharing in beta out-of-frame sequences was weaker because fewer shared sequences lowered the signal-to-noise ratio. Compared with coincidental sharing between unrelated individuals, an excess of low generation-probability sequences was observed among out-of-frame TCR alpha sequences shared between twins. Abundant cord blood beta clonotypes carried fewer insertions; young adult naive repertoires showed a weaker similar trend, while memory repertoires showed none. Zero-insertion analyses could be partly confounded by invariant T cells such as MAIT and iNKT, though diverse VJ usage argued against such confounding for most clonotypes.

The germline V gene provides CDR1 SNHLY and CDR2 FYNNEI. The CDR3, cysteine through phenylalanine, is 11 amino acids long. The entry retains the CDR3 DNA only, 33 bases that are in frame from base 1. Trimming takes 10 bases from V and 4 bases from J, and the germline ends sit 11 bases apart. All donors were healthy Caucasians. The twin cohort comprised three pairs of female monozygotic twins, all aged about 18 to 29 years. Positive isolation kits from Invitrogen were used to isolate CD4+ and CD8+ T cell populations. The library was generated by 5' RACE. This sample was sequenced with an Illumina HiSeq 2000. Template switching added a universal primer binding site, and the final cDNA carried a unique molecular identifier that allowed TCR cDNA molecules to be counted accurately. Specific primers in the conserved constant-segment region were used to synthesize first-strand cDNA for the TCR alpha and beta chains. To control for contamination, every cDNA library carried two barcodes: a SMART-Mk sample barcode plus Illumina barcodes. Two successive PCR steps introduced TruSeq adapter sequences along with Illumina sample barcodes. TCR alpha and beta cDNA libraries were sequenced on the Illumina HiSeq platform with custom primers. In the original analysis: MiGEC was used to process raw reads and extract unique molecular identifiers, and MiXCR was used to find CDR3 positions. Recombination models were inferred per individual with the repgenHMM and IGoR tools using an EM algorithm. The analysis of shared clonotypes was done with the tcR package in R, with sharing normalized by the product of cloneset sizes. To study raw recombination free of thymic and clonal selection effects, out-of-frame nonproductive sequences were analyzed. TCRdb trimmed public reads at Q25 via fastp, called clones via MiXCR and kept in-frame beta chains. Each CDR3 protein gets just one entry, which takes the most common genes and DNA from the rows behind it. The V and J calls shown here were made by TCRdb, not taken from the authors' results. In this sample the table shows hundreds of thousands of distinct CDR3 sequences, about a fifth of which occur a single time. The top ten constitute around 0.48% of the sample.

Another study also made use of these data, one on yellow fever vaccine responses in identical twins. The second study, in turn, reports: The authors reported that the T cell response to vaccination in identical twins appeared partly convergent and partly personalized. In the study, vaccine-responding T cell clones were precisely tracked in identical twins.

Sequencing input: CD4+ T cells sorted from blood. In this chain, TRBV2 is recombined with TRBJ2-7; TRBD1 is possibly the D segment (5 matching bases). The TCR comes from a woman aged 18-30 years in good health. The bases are TGTGCCACCTCGACAGAATACGAGCAGTACTTC. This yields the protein CATSTEYEQYF.